This entry lists 11 T cell receptor beta chains sequenced from one sample in a study of shared clonotypes between healthy human individuals. Here immunoSEQ multiplex PCR was the method, and the copy in TCRdb shows in-frame clones only, minus some. The sample includes about 1.5 million clones, around 95% seen only once; the top ten take approximately 1.1%. The sample taken for sequencing was naive CD4+ T cells sorted from blood. Described subset: CD45RA+ positively selected. The source of these receptors is a man aged 25-45 years in good health.

In its sample, this clone was seen once. V gene TRBV15 combines with J gene TRBJ1-2; D may be TRBD1 (5 bases). Trimming left V 5 bases short and J 7 bases short, with 20 bases between. The germline gives CDR1 LNHNV, CDR2 YYDKDF (reference sequence). The CDR3 totals 15 residues. The CDR3 spells CATSGSRPGRFGYTF. The CDR3 region has the DNA TGTGCCACCAGCGGATCTCGTCCGGGGCGTTTTGGCTACACCTTC.

The V gene is TRBV18, the J gene TRBJ2-7, with D possibly being TRBD2 (5 bases). CDR1 and CDR2 from the germline V gene are KGHSH and LQKENI. V was shortened by 2 bases and J by 4 bases, with 15 bases between the two germline ends. This CDR3 region has 15 residues. The CDR3 here is CASSPRRVKRYEQYF. DNA for the CDR3: TGTGCCAGCTCACCAAGACGGGTAAAGCGGTACGAGCAGTACTTC.

V is TRBV11-2 and J is TRBJ2-5, with D perhaps matching TRBD1 or TRBD2 (5 bases each). The length of the CDR3 is 15 residues. CDR1 is SGHAT, CDR2 FQNNGV, per germline. Deletions cut 4 bases from V and 4 bases from J, with 16 bases between. The CDR3 DNA sequence: TGTGCCAGCAGCTCCCATACCGGGGCTGGAGAGACCCAGTACTTC. It specifies CASSSHTGAGETQYF.

The chain uses TRBV30 and TRBJ2-7; D not certain. This CDR3 region has 12 residues. Per germline, CDR1 GTSNPN and CDR2 SVGIG (reference sequence). Trimming pared 5 bases from V and 2 bases from J, leaving 10 bases between. The CDR3: CAWQATTYEQYF. The CDR3 DNA reads as TGTGCCTGGCAGGCGACAACCTACGAGCAGTACTTC.

The chain combines TRBV11-2 with TRBJ2-3; 10 bases align to TRBD2. Germline loops: CDR1 SGHAT, CDR2 FQNNGV. This CDR3 is built from 16 residues. V shed 7 bases and J 0 bases; nucleotides not matched to a gene: 7. The CDR3 DNA reads TGTGCCAGCAACCGAGGACTAGCGGCGAGCACAGATACGCAGTATTTT. Amino acid sequence: CASNRGLAASTDTQYF.

This sequence joins TRBV6-5 and TRBJ2-1; D not resolved. Germline-derived CDR1 and CDR2 are MNHEY and SVGAGI. The CDR3 extends over 15 amino acids. Trimming took 6 bases from V and 0 from J, leaving 12 bases between them. CDR3 region: CASRSRRSSYNEQFF. Here the CDR3 DNA reads TGTGCCAGCAGATCCCGGCGGAGCTCCTACAATGAGCAGTTCTTC.

The gene calls are TRBV13 and TRBJ1-1; D gene unclear. The V gene's germline CDR1 is PRHDT and CDR2 FYEKMQ (reference sequence). This CDR3 has 17 residues. Trimming stripped 0 bases from V and 0 bases from J, with 14 bases between. CDR3 coding DNA: TGTGCCAGCAGCTTAGGCAGAGGGTACCCCGTGAACACTGAAGCTTTCTTT. Amino acid sequence: CASSLGRGYPVNTEAFF.

The genes are TRBV19 and TRBJ1-3; D is uncertain. V dropped 6 bases and J dropped 2 bases, with 11 bases sitting between them. Germline CDR1 is LNHDA and CDR2 is SQIVND (reference sequence). The CDR3 runs 14 residues. This chain's CDR3 is CASSASRAGNTIYF. As DNA, the CDR3 is TGTGCCAGTAGCGCCAGTCGGGCTGGAAACACCATATATTTT.

The rearrangement links TRBV7-9 to TRBJ1-5, with a tentative D call TRBD1 (6 bases). Germline V lookup: CDR1 SEHNR, CDR2 FQNEAQ (reference sequence). V was pared by 4 bases and J by 7 bases, with 20 bases between. The length of the CDR3 is 16 residues. The CDR3 nucleotides read TGTGCCAGCAGCTCTACTGGGGGGCGAGCGGGGCAGCCCCAGCATTTT. Translating gives CASSSTGGRAGQPQHF.

To note about this clone: In the same sample, other DNA sequences code for this CDR3. This chain links TRBV5-1 with TRBJ1-4, with D possibly being TRBD1 (5 bases). The CDR3 contains 15 residues. The germline V and J ends were trimmed by 0 bases and 4 bases, with 10 bases remaining between them. Germline CDR1 and CDR2: SGHRS and YFSETQ. CDR3 sequence (DNA): TGCGCCAGCAGCTTGGCAGGGAGGGGTAATGAAAAACTGTTTTTT. Residues: CASSLAGRGNEKLFF.

This clone was counted once. Other DNA sequences in the same sample also yield this CDR3. This chain links TRBV5-1 with TRBJ2-1; TRBD2 is a possible D gene (5 bases). This CDR3 is 15 amino acids long. V was shortened by 0 bases and J by 0 bases, with 7 bases between the two germline ends. Germline V gene lookup returns CDR1 SGHRS and CDR2 YFSETQ. CDR3 DNA: TGCGCCAGCAGCTTGGAAGGGAGCTCCTACAATGAGCAGTTCTTC. It encodes CASSLEGSSYNEQFF.